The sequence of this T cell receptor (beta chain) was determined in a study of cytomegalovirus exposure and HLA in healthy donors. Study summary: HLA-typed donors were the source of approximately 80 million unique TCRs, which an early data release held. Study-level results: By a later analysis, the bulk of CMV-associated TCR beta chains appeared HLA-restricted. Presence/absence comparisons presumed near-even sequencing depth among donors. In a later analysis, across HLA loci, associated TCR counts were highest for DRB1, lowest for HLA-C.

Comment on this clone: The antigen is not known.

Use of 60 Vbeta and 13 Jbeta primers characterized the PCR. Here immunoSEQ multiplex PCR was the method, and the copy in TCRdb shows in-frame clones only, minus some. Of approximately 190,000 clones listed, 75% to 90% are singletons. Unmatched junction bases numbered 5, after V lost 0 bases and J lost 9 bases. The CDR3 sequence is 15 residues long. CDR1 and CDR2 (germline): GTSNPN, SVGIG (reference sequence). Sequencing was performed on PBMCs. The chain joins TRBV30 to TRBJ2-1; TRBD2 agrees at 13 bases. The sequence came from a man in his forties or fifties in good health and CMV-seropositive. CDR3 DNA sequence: TGTGCCTGGAGTGTACTAGCGGGGGGGCCGGGTGAGCAGTTCTTC. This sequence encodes CAWSVLAGGPGEQFF.